This TCR beta chain is from a study of blood T cell repertoires in COVID-19. About the research overall: Collection of acute and convalescent COVID-19 samples took place in the United States, Italy and Spain. In each case, the material was cDNA or gDNA derived from T cells, B-cell-depleted T cells, or PBMCs.

V was clipped by 2 bases and J by 0 bases; unmatched bases: 9. The CDR3 runs 19 residues. CDR1 is MNHEY, CDR2 SMNVEV, per germline (reference sequence). In the authors' workflow: Nucleated cell counts were estimated from reference gene primer amplification. Method: immunoSEQ multiplex PCR; TCRdb's copy keeps in-frame clones and lacks some. From that table come the V and J calls and clone size; the DNA was used to work out D and trimming. The sample holds some 100,000 clones; around 88% are singletons and the top ten take approximately 19%. The genes are TRBV27 and TRBJ2-1; 11 nucleotides align to TRBD2. The sequenced sample was peripheral blood. This TCR derives from a human donor with acute or convalescent COVID-19. The donor label of this sample is uncertain. The CDR3 sequence is CASSLRGASGRNSYNEQFF. The CDR3 nucleotides read TGTGCCAGCAGTTTACGGGGAGCTAGCGGGAGGAACTCCTACAATGAGCAGTTCTTC.